These T cell receptor beta chains were read from a single sample in a study of blood T cell repertoires in COVID-19. The data were produced by immunoSEQ multiplex PCR, yet TCRdb's version contains in-frame clones alone and is incomplete. The sample has tens of thousands of clones, around 84% seen once; the top ten hold 20% to 25%. Specimen: peripheral blood. The source of these receptors is a woman older than 75 in a cohort sampled during active or convalescent COVID-19. CDR3s include the opening cysteine and the closing phenylalanine or tryptophan. A D gene is named only where the DNA matches it firmly. Clone size is given for some rows only: seen once, a few or many times, or a class if the clone is expanded.

length | J | size | D | V | DNA | CDR3
14 | TRBJ1-2 | - | TRBD1 | TRBV11-3 | TGTGCCAGCAGCCCCGGGACAGGGAACTATGGCTACACCTTC | CASSPGTGNYGYTF
15 | TRBJ1-2 | - | TRBD1 | TRBV5-6 | TGTGCCAGCAGCCACGACAGGGGACGGGACTATGGCTACACCTTC | CASSHDRGRDYGYTF
14 | TRBJ1-1 | - | - | TRBV5-1 | TGCGCCAGCAGCCCCTCCGCCTCAAACGGGGAAGCTTTCTTT | CASSPSASNGEAFF
16 | TRBJ1-1 | - | TRBD1 | TRBV27 | TGTGCCAGCAGTTTATCTGAGGGGGCCGGGTACACTGAAGCTTTCTTT | CASSLSEGAGYTEAFF
15 | TRBJ2-1 | - | TRBD1 | TRBV18 | TGTGCCAGCTCACATGGACAGGCAGTCAACAATGAGCAGTTCTTC | CASSHGQAVNNEQFF
14 | TRBJ2-1 | - | TRBD2 | TRBV30 | TGTGCCTGCCACCCTAGCGGAGTCTACAATGAGCAGTTCTTC | CACHPSGVYNEQFF
15 | TRBJ2-2 | - | TRBD2 | TRBV5-1 | TGCGCCAGCAGCTTGGCGTCACTAGCGATCGGGGAGCTGTTTTTT | CASSLASLAIGELFF
14 | TRBJ2-2 | - | TRBD2 | TRBV15 | TGTGCCACCAGAGGGGGACTAGCGACCGGGGAGCTGTTTTTT | CATRGGLATGELFF
14 | TRBJ2-3 | - | - | TRBV10-2 | TGCGCCAGCAGTGAGTGGCAGGGGACAGATACGCAGTATTTT | CASSEWQGTDTQYF
13 | TRBJ2-3 | - | - | TRBV27 | TGTGCCAGCAGTTCCGCGGGATTGGATACGCAGTATTTT | CASSSAGLDTQYF
14 | TRBJ2-1 | many | - | TRBV10-1 | TGCGCCAGCAGTGATAGTGGGAGAGATGGGCTGCAGTTCTTC | CASSDSGRDGLQFF
15 | TRBJ1-2 | - | TRBD1 | TRBV30 | TGTGCCTGGAATGGCCTGGGACAGGGTAACTATGGCTACACCTTC | CAWNGLGQGNYGYTF
14 | TRBJ1-1 | once | - | TRBV5-4 | TGTGCCAGCAGCTCCGCCGGGGGGAACACTGAAGCTTTCTTT | CASSSAGGNTEAFF
14 | TRBJ2-5 | - | - | TRBV5-1 | TGCGCCAGCAGCTTGGTGCGAGCGGGAGAGACCCAGTACTTC | CASSLVRAGETQYF
17 | TRBJ2-6 | - | TRBD1 | TRBV7-8 | TGTGCCAGCAGCTTGGTGGGACAGGGGATCCGGGCCAACGTCCTGACTTTC | CASSLVGQGIRANVLTF
15 | TRBJ2-2 | - | TRBD2 | TRBV9 | TGTGCCAGCACGCGTGAACTAGCGGTTTCCGGGGAGCTGTTTTTT | CASTRELAVSGELFF
11 | TRBJ1-2 | - | - | TRBV29-1 | TGCAGCGCTTCGACATTGAATGGCTACACCTTC | CSASTLNGYTF
13 | TRBJ1-2 | - | - | TRBV19 | TGTGCCACCGGAACAGGGATTAACTATGGCTACACCTTC | CATGTGINYGYTF
14 | TRBJ1-4 | - | TRBD1 | TRBV5-1 | TGCGCCAGTAATGGGGGGACAGGCAATGAAAAACTGTTTTTT | CASNGGTGNEKLFF
18 | TRBJ2-3 | - | TRBD2 | TRBV5-6 | TGTGCCAGCAGTTTTACTCTAGCGGCGGGTGGGGCAGCAGATACGCAGTATTTT | CASSFTLAAGGAADTQYF
15 | TRBJ1-5 | - | TRBD1 | TRBV28 | TGTGCCAGCAGTGCGGGACAGGGTTATTATCAGCCCCAGCATTTT | CASSAGQGYYQPQHF
16 | TRBJ2-1 | - | - | TRBV28 | TGTGCCAGCAGAACGACCGGGACAATAGGTATCAATGAGCAGTTCTTC | CASRTTGTIGINEQFF
15 | TRBJ1-1 | - | - | TRBV7-9 | TGTGCCAGCAGCCCTAGTGGGGAGAAGAACACTGAAGCCTTCTTT | CASSPSGEKNTEAFF
16 | TRBJ2-1 | - | - | TRBV24-1 | TGTGCCACCAGTGATCCGGGACAAGGCTCCTACAATGAGCAGTTCTTC | CATSDPGQGSYNEQFF
15 | TRBJ2-3 | - | TRBD2 | TRBV10-3 | TGTGCCACCTCTCAGCGGGAGGGCCCCGGAGATACGCAGTATTTT | CATSQREGPGDTQYF
13 | TRBJ1-2 | - | - | TRBV12-3/TRBV12-4 | TGTGCCACCCGGGGAGGAGGTGACTATGGCTACACCTTC | CATRGGGDYGYTF
11 | TRBJ2-7 | - | - | TRBV29-1 | TGCAGCGTTTATTCCCGGGGAGAGCAGTACTTC | CSVYSRGEQYF
15 | TRBJ1-4 | - | - | TRBV11-3 | TGTGCCAGCAGCATCGGGACTGCCTATAATGAAAAACTGTTTTTT | CASSIGTAYNEKLFF
11 | TRBJ1-6 | - | - | TRBV6-1 | TGTGCCAGCAGTGAACGTTCACCCCTCCACTTT | CASSERSPLHF
14 | TRBJ1-1 | - | - | TRBV5-1 | TGCGCCAGCAGCCCTTCGGGGGGTGCCACTGAAGCTTTCTTT | CASSPSGGATEAFF
15 | TRBJ1-2 | - | - | TRBV28 | TGTGCCAGCAGTTTCATGGACAGAACTAACTATGGCTACACCTTC | CASSFMDRTNYGYTF
13 | TRBJ1-4 | - | TRBD1 | TRBV19 | TGTGCCAGTAGTCCCGACAGGGGAGAAAAACTGTTTTTT | CASSPDRGEKLFF
15 | TRBJ2-6 | - | - | TRBV27 | TGTGCCAGCAGTTTCTCCCTCTCTGGGGCCAACGTCCTGACTTTC | CASSFSLSGANVLTF
16 | TRBJ2-5 | - | - | TRBV9 | TGTGCCAGCAGCGTAGGATGGGGCCAAGCGGGAGAGACCCAGTACTTC | CASSVGWGQAGETQYF
15 | TRBJ1-6 | - | TRBD1 | TRBV6-5 | TGTGCCAGCAGTCAGACAGGGGCGGACCTTTCACCCCTCCACTTT | CASSQTGADLSPLHF
19 | TRBJ2-1 | - | TRBD2 | TRBV5-5 | TGTGCCAGCAGCAATAGCGGGGGCCGGCCTGGAAGGTCCTACAATGAGCAGTTCTTC | CASSNSGGRPGRSYNEQFF
13 | TRBJ2-7 | few | TRBD1 | TRBV2 | TGTGCCAGCAGCAATGGACAGGGAGTCGAGCAGTACTTC | CASSNGQGVEQYF
14 | TRBJ1-2 | - | - | TRBV28 | TGTGCCAGCAGTACCATGTCTCGACAGTATGGCTACACCTTC | CASSTMSRQYGYTF
15 | TRBJ1-4 | few | TRBD1 | TRBV7-2 | TGTGCCAGCAGCTTATCAGGGGGAGGAAATGAAAAACTGTTTTTT | CASSLSGGGNEKLFF
14 | TRBJ1-1 | - | - | TRBV5-1 | TGCGCCAGCAGCCCCGGGACTTTGAACACTGAAGCTTTCTTT | CASSPGTLNTEAFF
16 | TRBJ2-1 | once | - | TRBV5-6 | TGTGCCAGCAGCCCCGGGGGAGGGACACCGAAAAATGAGCAGTTCTTC | CASSPGGGTPKNEQFF
16 | TRBJ1-2 | - | - | TRBV6-1 | TGTGCCAGCAGTGAAGCCTGGGACCGGGGGAGCTATGGCTACACCTTC | CASSEAWDRGSYGYTF